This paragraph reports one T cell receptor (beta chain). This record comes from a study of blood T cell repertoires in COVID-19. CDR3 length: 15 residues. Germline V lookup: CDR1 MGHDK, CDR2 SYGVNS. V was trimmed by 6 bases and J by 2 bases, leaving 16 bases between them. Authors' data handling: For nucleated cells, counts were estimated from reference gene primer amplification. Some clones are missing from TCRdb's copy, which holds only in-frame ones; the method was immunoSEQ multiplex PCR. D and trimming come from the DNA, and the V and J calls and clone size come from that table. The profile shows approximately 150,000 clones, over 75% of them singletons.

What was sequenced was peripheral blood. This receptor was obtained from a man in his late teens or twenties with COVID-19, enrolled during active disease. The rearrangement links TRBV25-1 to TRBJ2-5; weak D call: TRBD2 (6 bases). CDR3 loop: CASSPLRAGQETQYF. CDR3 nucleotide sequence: TGTGCCAGCAGCCCCCTGAGGGCGGGGCAAGAGACCCAGTACTTC.